The 27 T cell receptor beta chains below all came from one sample that was sequenced in a study of T-cell memory formation after mild COVID-19. Via MiXCR, TCRdb re-called the 5' RACE reads, giving one row per CDR3 protein. The sample lists around 100,000 distinct CDR3 sequences, roughly 11% occurring once. The sequenced sample was PBMCs or a T cell subset sorted from them (not recorded which). The source is a man between 18 and 35 years old who had mild COVID-19 (a few samples of this study predate the infection). Cell type and time point are not known.

The gene calls are TRBV5-5 and TRBJ2-2; D perhaps matches TRBD1 (6 bases). Between the trimmed V and J ends, which lost 9 bases and 2 bases, there was a span of 14 bases. Looked up from germline, CDR1 is SGHKS and CDR2 is YYEKEE (reference sequence). The CDR3 consists of 14 residues. The CDR3 sequence: CATTTGANTGELFF. The CDR3 DNA is TGTGCCACTACGACAGGAGCTAACACCGGGGAGCTGTTTTTT.

This clonotype has a handful of counts. V gene TRBV18 combines with J gene TRBJ2-5; 9 bases are a match to TRBD1. The CDR3 is made up of 16 amino acids. The J segment lost 5 bases and the V segment lost 2 bases, leaving 9 bases of the junction unmatched. Germline V gene sequence: CDR1 KGHSH, CDR2 LQKENI. Here the CDR3 DNA reads TGTGCCAGCTCACCAAGGGACAGGGCCACCCGGGAGACCCAGTACTTC. As protein: CASSPRDRATRETQYF.

This clonotype was found a few times. The rearrangement joins TRBV5-1 to TRBJ1-2; TRBD1 matches at 8 bases. Germline V gene lookup returns CDR1 SGHRS and CDR2 YFSETQ. Germline trimming cut 4 bases from V and 2 bases from J; bases unmatched to any gene: 7. The CDR3 consists of 15 residues. CDR3 residues: CASSLGTGENYGYTF. DNA for the CDR3: TGCGCCAGCAGCCTCGGGACAGGAGAAAACTATGGCTACACCTTC.

This clonotype was counted many times. This rearrangement joins TRBV4-2 to TRBJ2-4; a weak D match, TRBD2 (6 bases). V was pared by 3 bases and J by 3 bases, with 15 bases between. Germline V gene sequence: CDR1 LGHNA, CDR2 YNFKEQ. The CDR3 totals 16 residues. In nucleotides, the CDR3 is TGTGCCAGCAGCCAGATGGGACTGGGTGGCAAAAACATTCAGTACTTC. This gives the protein CASSQMGLGGKNIQYF.

This chain connects TRBV4-1 to TRBJ1-2; 9 bases align to TRBD1. J gave up 4 bases and V 1 base, and 10 bases lay outside the gene matches. CDR1 MGHRA and CDR2 YSYEKL come from the germline V gene. CDR3 size: 17 residues. DNA of the CDR3: TGCGCCAGCAGCCAAGGGCCCGGGACAGGGAGGTCCTATGGCTACACCTTC. Translating gives CASSQGPGTGRSYGYTF.

CDR3 amino acids: CASSLGTVLVSGANVLTF. The CDR3 DNA reads TGTGCCAGCAGCTTGGGTACAGTCTTGGTCTCTGGGGCCAACGTCCTGACTTTC. This chain links TRBV5-6 with TRBJ2-6; D remains unclear. Trimming removed 0 bases from V and 0 bases from J, with 13 bases in between. Per the germline V gene, CDR1 is SGHDT and CDR2 is YYEEEE. The CDR3 is 18 amino acids.

This clonotype was recorded many times. The chain uses TRBV7-9 and TRBJ2-7; D is possibly TRBD1 (5 bases). The CDR3 has 13 residues. Germline V gene data show CDR1 as SEHNR and CDR2 as FQNEAQ (reference sequence). V lost 6 bases and J lost 1, with 10 bases in between. The CDR3 spells CASRGDSSYEQYF. In nucleotides, the CDR3 is TGTGCCAGCAGGGGCGACAGTTCCTACGAGCAGTACTTC.

The table lists this clonotype with many counts. The chain employs TRBV27 and TRBJ2-7; D possibly matches TRBD1 or TRBD2 (5 bases each). Trimming removed 3 bases from V and 7 bases from J, with 16 bases in between. The CDR3 is 14 residues long. The germline CDR1 and CDR2 sequences are MNHEY and SMNVEV (reference sequence). The CDR3 DNA follows: TGTGCCAGCAGTTTGGGGACCGCGGCTATAGAGCAGTACTTC. Protein: CASSLGTAAIEQYF.

The rearrangement joins TRBV20-1 to TRBJ2-7; 8 bases align to TRBD1. This CDR3 contains 14 residues. Germline V gives CDR1 DFQATT, CDR2 SNEGSKA (reference sequence). The trim removed 5 bases at V and 2 bases at J, leaving 8 bases unmatched. For the CDR3, the DNA is TGCAGTGCTGAGGTGACAGGGGTCGCCTACGAGCAGTACTTC. Translation gives CSAEVTGVAYEQYF.

This clonotype was counted between two and nine times. V usage is TRBV3-1 and J usage is TRBJ2-7; the D gene is possibly TRBD2 (6 bases). Germline CDR1 is LGHDT and CDR2 is YNNKEL (reference sequence). The CDR3 has 15 amino acids. The V gene lost 1 base and the J gene lost 4 bases, with 14 bases spanning the gap. CDR3 in DNA: TGTGCCAGCAGCCAAGCCTTGGGACTTGAATACGAGCAGTACGTC. Its translation is CASSQALGLEYEQYV.

This clonotype appeared many times. The rearrangement links TRBV5-1 to TRBJ2-2; no firm D call. Deletions cut 2 bases from V and 6 bases from J, with 17 bases between. The CDR3 loop spans 16 amino acids. Germline CDR1 is SGHRS and CDR2 is YFSETQ. The CDR3 region is CASSFYGSLTPGELFF. CDR3 nucleotides: TGCGCCAGCAGCTTCTACGGGTCCCTTACTCCCGGGGAGCTGTTTTTT. The full variable domain, its missing parts supplied by reference TRBV5-1 and TRBJ2-2, is KAGVTQTPRYLIKTRGQQVTLSCSPISGHRSVSWYQQTPGQGLQFLFEYFSETQRNKGNFPGRFSGRQFSNSRSEMNVSTLELGDSALYLCASSFYGSLTPGELFFGEGSRLTVL.

This chain joins TRBV4-3 and TRBJ1-1, with 8 positions matching TRBD1. V shed 0 bases, J shed 3 bases, and the junction held 12 bases outside the gene matches. Germline loops: CDR1 LGHNA, CDR2 YSLEER. This CDR3 spans 18 amino acids. The CDR3 loop reads CASSQEGGGQGRYTEAFF. The CDR3 coding sequence is TGCGCCAGCAGCCAAGAAGGAGGCGGACAGGGTCGGTACACTGAAGCTTTCTTT.

This clonotype was seen a handful of times. The chain couples TRBV6-5 to TRBJ2-1; no clear D. CDR3 length equals 12 residues. V was cut by 6 bases and J by 5 bases, with 8 bases left in between. Per germline, CDR1 MNHEY and CDR2 SVGAGI. CDR3 sequence reads: CASRLVDNEQFF. The CDR3, as DNA: TGTGCCAGCAGGCTGGTCGACAATGAGCAGTTCTTC.

The chain couples TRBV5-1 to TRBJ1-2; D ambiguous. This CDR3 is built from 15 residues. Germline lookup yields CDR1 SGHRS and CDR2 YFSETQ. V lost 4 bases and J lost 3, with 16 bases in between. The CDR3 is CASSKSTEIYYGYTF. The CDR3 nucleotides read TGCGCCAGCAGCAAGTCGACGGAAATCTACTATGGCTACACCTTC.

The V call is TRBV6-5, the J call TRBJ1-1; TRBD1 agrees at 9 bases. The CDR3 is made up of 18 amino acids. The V and J ends lost 4 bases and 5 bases, in that order; junction bases with no gene match: 17. The germline V gene has CDR1 MNHEY and CDR2 SVGAGI. The CDR3 is CASSSLIQGARGLTEAFF. The CDR3 nucleotides read TGTGCCAGCAGTTCGTTAATACAGGGGGCGCGTGGTTTGACTGAAGCTTTCTTT.

This sequence joins TRBV7-9 and TRBJ1-6, with 7 nucleotides matching TRBD1. CDR3 length: 14 residues. CDR1 and CDR2 from the germline V gene are SEHNR and FQNEAQ (reference sequence). The V and J ends lost 1 base and 7 bases, in that order; junction bases with no gene match: 1. The CDR3 sequence is CASSLVDRNSPLHF. The CDR3 DNA sequence: TGTGCCAGCAGCTTAGTGGACAGGAATTCACCCCTCCACTTT. The full variable domain, with the rest looked up from reference TRBV7-9 and TRBJ1-6, is DTGVSQNPRHKITKRGQNVTFRCDPISEHNRLYWYRQTLGQGPEFLTYFQNEAQLEKSRLLSDRFSAERPKGSFSTLEIQRTEQGDSAMYLCASSLVDRNSPLHFGNGTRLTVT.

The table lists this clonotype with a few counts. The V gene is TRBV14, the J gene TRBJ1-3, with no clear D. Germline CDR1 SGHDN, CDR2 FVKESK. Trimming stripped 2 bases from V and 3 bases from J, with 11 bases between. This CDR3 has 15 residues. The CDR3 sequence: CASSQPRTGGNTIYF. DNA for the CDR3: TGTGCCAGCAGCCAACCTCGGACCGGTGGAAACACCATATATTTT.

CDR3 sequence: CASGSVDLTGELFF. The CDR3 coding sequence is TGTGCCAGTGGTTCGGTCGACTTGACCGGGGAGCTGTTTTTT. The V gene is TRBV19, the J gene TRBJ2-2, with unresolved D. The CDR3 length is 14 residues. Trimming removed 8 bases at V and 5 bases at J, with 15 bases between. The germline CDR1 and CDR2 sequences are LNHDA and SQIVND (reference sequence).

This clonotype was observed a handful of times. V and J are TRBV4-3 and TRBJ1-4, with D possibly TRBD1 on 6 matching bases. This CDR3 comprises 16 residues. V lost 0 bases and J 5 bases, leaving 13 bases between the germline ends. The germline CDR1 and CDR2 sequences are LGHNA and YSLEER. CDR3 sequence (DNA): TGCGCCAGCAGCCAAGATCGACAGGTCGGGAATGAAAAACTGTTTTTT. Translating gives CASSQDRQVGNEKLFF.

There are a few counts of this clonotype. The V and J genes are TRBV6-6 and TRBJ2-1; tentative D call: TRBD1 (5 bases). The germline gives CDR1 MNHNY, CDR2 SVGAGI (reference sequence). This CDR3 has 12 residues. V lost 6 bases and J lost 10, with 13 bases in between. CDR3 residues: CASSHLRTEQFF. CDR3 coding DNA: TGTGCCAGCAGCCACCTTCGGACAGAGCAGTTCTTC.

This clonotype was observed a handful of times. The gene calls are TRBV7-9 and TRBJ2-2, with a weak D call TRBD1 (5 bases). The CDR3 has 17 residues. The V gene's germline CDR1 is SEHNR and CDR2 FQNEAQ (reference sequence). Trimming removed 1 base from V and 6 bases from J, with 18 bases in between. The CDR3 here is CASSLGVIGASAGELFF. CDR3 nucleotide sequence: TGTGCCAGCAGCTTAGGAGTAATAGGGGCCAGCGCCGGGGAGCTGTTTTTT.

This clonotype appeared a few times. The rearrangement links TRBV27 to TRBJ2-2; possible D gene TRBD1, 5 bases. CDR1 MNHEY and CDR2 SMNVEV come from the germline V gene (reference sequence). V dropped 3 bases and J dropped 8 bases, with 7 bases sitting between them. The CDR3 loop spans 12 amino acids. CDR3 bases: TGTGCCAGCAGTTTTCCAGGGGGGGAGCTGTTTTTT. It specifies CASSFPGGELFF.

This clonotype came up a few times. The chain has TRBV7-8 and TRBJ1-1; D uncertain. The germline CDR1 and CDR2 sequences are SGHVS and FQNEAQ. The V end lost 11 bases, the J end lost 0 bases, and 13 bases lay between the germline ends. The CDR3 sequence is 13 residues long. This chain's CDR3 is CASSVGMNTEAFF. In DNA form, the CDR3 reads TGTGCCTCTTCGGTGGGAATGAACACTGAAGCTTTCTTT.

The rearrangement uses TRBV7-6 and TRBJ2-7; either TRBD1 or TRBD2 may fit D (5 bases each). Germline lookup yields CDR1 SGHVS and CDR2 FNYEAQ. The V end was cut by 5 bases, the J end by 7 bases, with 21 bases between. This CDR3 spans 15 amino acids. CDR3 loop: CASSPHRDGAWEQYF. The CDR3 nucleotides are TGTGCCAGCAGCCCCCACCGGGACGGCGCATGGGAGCAGTACTTC.

The chain couples TRBV2 to TRBJ1-2; the D is unclear. This CDR3 is built from 14 residues. CDR1 and CDR2 (germline): SNHLY, FYNNEI. V was clipped by 0 bases and J by 0 bases, with 5 bases between them. The CDR3 here is CASSEAPANYGYTF. CDR3 DNA sequence: TGTGCCAGCAGTGAAGCCCCAGCTAACTATGGCTACACCTTC.

This clonotype was seen more than once but under ten times. The chain links TRBV11-3 to TRBJ1-6; 7 nucleotides line up with TRBD1. J was trimmed by 10 bases and V by 5 bases; bases with no gene match: 14. Germline V gene lookup returns CDR1 SGHNT and CDR2 YENEEA. This CDR3 has 16 residues. Written as DNA, the CDR3 is TGTGCCAGCAGCGCGGAACGACAGGGAAACGGATCACCCCTCCACTTT. It is translated as CASSAERQGNGSPLHF.

A few counts support this clonotype. The V gene is TRBV9, the J gene TRBJ2-1; TRBD2 agrees at 14 bases. In germline, CDR1 is SGDLS, CDR2 YYNGEE. CDR3 length: 20 residues. Trimming removed 4 bases from V and 0 bases from J; junction bases left unmatched: 12. CDR3 DNA: TGTGCCAGCAGCTCCCCCTCGGGACTAGCGGGGGCCGGCTCCTACAATGAGCAGTTCTTC. Its protein is CASSSPSGLAGAGSYNEQFF.